The TCR beta chain described here comes from a study of beta chain features in type 1 diabetes. Study results and limitations: PCR, the amplification step, might favor shorter templates, equally in patients and controls. The VDJ junctions of type 1 diabetes patients carried fewer insertions and more deletions. In all four CD4+ subsets, TCRB CDR3 length was significantly, moderately reduced in type 1 diabetes.

Concerning this clone: Its antigen is not identified.

Averaging approximately 0.11 L, one heparinised blood draw was given by each donor. Researchers reported sorting CD4+ naive, central memory, regulatory and stem cell-like memory cells via CD45RO/CCR7/CD25/CD127/CD95/CD27. This CDR3 region has 14 residues. The ends lost 4 bases at V and 5 bases at J; junction bases unmatched: 5. Germline V gives CDR1 MGHDK, CDR2 SYGVNS. Expressed TCRB transcripts were sequenced because the entire RNA isolate underwent reverse transcription. Clones were read by immunoSEQ multiplex PCR, and TCRdb kept only the in-frame ones, dropping some. The sample lists hundreds of thousands of clones, about an eighth occurring once.

This receptor was identified in a man aged 18 to 29 with type 1 diabetes. The gene calls are TRBV25-1 and TRBJ1-1; 9 nucleotides line up with TRBD1. The sample comprised naive CD4+ T cells from blood. The CDR3 DNA follows: TGTGCCAGCAGTGGGGGACAGGGTGAAACTGAAGCTTTCTTT. It yields the protein CASSGGQGETEAFF.